The subject of this entry is one T cell receptor beta chain. What it binds is unknown. For sorted subsets, approximately 180 ng DNA per replicate equaled around 28,000 T cell genomes. Sequencing was performed with immunoSEQ multiplex PCR; in TCRdb, only in-frame clones are kept and a portion is missing. The sample lists 230,000 or so clones; under 80% were seen once. This CDR3 has 12 amino acids. Trimming removed 1 base at V and 3 bases at J, with 6 bases between. Germline V gives CDR1 SQVTM, CDR2 ANQGSEA. The data were obtained in a study of shared clonotypes between healthy human individuals. The wider study: Researchers assigned three CD4 naive, three CD4 memory, two CD8 naive and one CD8 memory plate to each donor. Study observations and caveats: Since donors were few, the genetic and exposure-history diversity represented was limited. With four donors compared, approximately 5.5% of naive CD4 clonotypes were shared.

The receptor's source is a man younger than 40 in good health. This chain uses TRBV29-1 with TRBJ1-2; D gene uncertain. Sequencing used memory CD4+ T cells sorted from blood. Subset noted: CD45RA-negative fraction. The CDR3 nucleotides are TGCAGCGTTGAAGGCGTTGACTATGGCTACACCTTC. Translating gives CSVEGVDYGYTF.